This TCR beta chain was observed in a study of technical replicates of blood from a handful of donors. Germline V gene sequence: CDR1 SGHDN, CDR2 FVKESK. The CDR3 runs 19 residues. With 1 base clipped from V and 0 bases from J, the junction kept 9 bases outside the gene matches. Sequencing was performed with immunoSEQ multiplex PCR; in TCRdb, only in-frame clones are kept and a portion is missing. The sample holds under 95,000 clones, about 95% seen once. The sample taken for sequencing was T cells isolated from PBMCs. This chain connects TRBV14 to TRBJ2-1; 10 nucleotides align to TRBD2. The origin of this receptor is a human donor in good health. The CDR3 reads CASSQVLAGSAPSYNEQFF. In DNA form, the CDR3 reads TGTGCCAGCAGCCAAGTACTAGCGGGGTCAGCCCCCTCCTACAATGAGCAGTTCTTC.